The 7 T cell receptor beta chains below all came from one sample that was sequenced in a study of T cell responses to AZD1222 COVID-19 vaccine. The protocol was immunoSEQ multiplex PCR, while the TCRdb copy is restricted to in-frame clones and leaves out a portion. This table has under 150,000 clones, roughly nine tenths appearing once. The source material was peripheral blood, sampled 28 days after the second AZD1222 dose. The receptors come from an adult who received the AZD1222 COVID-19 vaccine.

V gene TRBV19 combines with J gene TRBJ1-1; 9 nucleotides align to TRBD1. This CDR3 is 14 amino acids long. Germline values: CDR1 LNHDA, CDR2 SQIVND (reference sequence). The V gene end was trimmed by 5 bases and the J gene end by 6 bases; junction bases not matched to a gene: 7. CDR3 nucleotide sequence: TGTGCCAGTAGTTTGGGGACAGGGTGGGCTGAAGCTTTCTTT. This codes for CASSLGTGWAEAFF.

The chain has TRBV7-8 and TRBJ1-4; tentatively, D is TRBD1 (6 bases). The CDR3 totals 16 residues. V was pared by 2 bases and J by 7 bases, with 17 bases between. The germline CDR1 and CDR2 sequences are SGHVS and FQNEAQ. This CDR3 reads CASSLMGTGNREKLFF. CDR3 coding DNA: TGTGCCAGCAGCTTAATGGGCACAGGGAATCGTGAAAAACTGTTTTTT.

The CDR3 loop reads CASSSSQDTQYF. CDR3 in DNA: TGTGCCAGCAGTTCTAGCCAAGATACGCAGTATTTT. The V and J genes are TRBV12-3 or TRBV12-4 and TRBJ2-3, with D possibly matching TRBD2 (5 bases). This CDR3 comprises 12 residues. V lost 4 bases and J 5 bases, leaving 7 bases between the germline ends.

The chain joins TRBV27 to TRBJ1-2; 9 bases are shared with TRBD1. Looked up from germline, CDR1 is MNHEY and CDR2 is SMNVEV (reference sequence). With V trimmed by 6 bases and J by 7 bases, 9 bases remained unmatched. The CDR3 is 14 amino acids. The CDR3 sequence: CASRLTGGAGGYTF. The DNA of the CDR3 is TGTGCCAGCAGGCTAACAGGGGGCGCGGGTGGCTACACCTTC.

The J gene is TRBJ2-1, the V gene TRBV28, with a possible D match to TRBD2 (8 bases). The V end was cut by 2 bases, the J end by 0 bases, with 17 bases between. The germline gives CDR1 MDHEN, CDR2 SYDVKM. CDR3 length equals 18 residues. The CDR3 region is CASSLPGGGPSSYNEQFF. The CDR3 DNA reads as TGTGCCAGCAGTTTACCGGGAGGGGGCCCTAGCTCCTACAATGAGCAGTTCTTC.

J is TRBJ2-1 and V is TRBV19; 8 bases are a match to TRBD2. The trim removed 3 bases at V and 3 bases at J, leaving 4 bases unmatched. Germline loops: CDR1 LNHDA, CDR2 SQIVND (reference sequence). CDR3 length: 15 amino acids. The CDR3 nucleotides are TGTGCCAGTAGTATTGCTAGCGGGCACTACAATGAGCAGTTCTTC. Amino acids: CASSIASGHYNEQFF. Combining the CDR3 with reference TRBV19 and TRBJ2-1 gives the whole variable domain DGGITQSPKYLFRKEGQNVTLSCEQNLNHDAMYWYRQDPGQGLRLIYYSQIVNDFQKGDIAEGYSVSREKKESFPLTVTSAQKNPTAFYLCASSIASGHYNEQFFGPGTRLTVL.

The rearrangement links TRBV4-1 to TRBJ1-2; D is unclear. Germline V gene sequence: CDR1 MGHRA, CDR2 YSYEKL. V was shortened by 0 bases and J by 2 bases, with 10 bases between the two germline ends. The CDR3 runs to 15 residues. The CDR3 DNA sequence: TGCGCCAGCAGCCAAGAGGTGCGCCAGAACTATGGCTACACCTTC. The encoded protein is CASSQEVRQNYGYTF.